These T cell receptor beta chains were read from a single sample in a study of blood T cell repertoires in COVID-19. TCRdb's table, derived via immunoSEQ multiplex PCR, lists solely in-frame clones and lacks some. The sample shows hundreds of thousands of clones, around 86% of them seen only once. Input material: peripheral blood. The receptors shown here come from a woman in her thirties or forties who had recovered from COVID-19. The CDR3 runs from the conserved cysteine through the conserved F or W. D genes are given only for firm matches. The size field is filled for only some rows; it gives once, few, many or a size class.

v_call	d_call	clone_size	j_call	cdr3_aa	cdr3_nt
TRBV3-1/TRBV3-2	TRBD2	NA	TRBJ2-7	CASRPSGGAREQYF	TGTGCCAGCAGACCTTCCGGGGGGGCCCGCGAGCAGTACTTC
TRBV6-1	NA	once	TRBJ2-2	CASSEPPDTGELFF	TGTGCCAGCAGTGAACCCCCCGACACCGGGGAGCTGTTTTTT
TRBV5-1	NA	once	TRBJ2-3	CASSPSPPGTDTQYF	TGCGCCAGCAGCCCATCACCCCCCGGTACAGATACGCAGTATTTT
TRBV5-1	NA	NA	TRBJ1-1	CASSLITVMNTEAFF	TGCGCCAGCAGCTTGATCACAGTGATGAACACTGAAGCTTTCTTT
TRBV3-1/TRBV3-2	TRBD1	NA	TRBJ2-6	CASSHRQGSGANVLTF	TGTGCCAGCAGCCATAGACAGGGATCTGGGGCCAACGTCCTGACTTTC
TRBV7-3	NA	NA	TRBJ2-3	CASSLKAPGGGTDTQYF	TGTGCCAGCAGCTTAAAGGCACCAGGAGGAGGCACAGATACGCAGTATTTT
TRBV6-5	TRBD1	few	TRBJ1-2	CASRPGDRGYRGYTF	TGTGCCAGCCGCCCGGGGGACAGGGGATATCGTGGCTACACCTTC
TRBV10-1	TRBD1	NA	TRBJ2-2	CASSAGGTGELFF	TGCGCCAGCAGCGCAGGGGGCACCGGGGAGCTGTTTTTT
TRBV28	TRBD1	NA	TRBJ1-1	CASSPGTGWTEAFF	TGTGCCAGCAGTCCGGGGACAGGGTGGACTGAAGCTTTCTTT
TRBV19	NA	NA	TRBJ1-2	CASSPQIAYGYTF	TGTGCCAGTAGTCCCCAAATAGCTTATGGCTACACCTTC
TRBV7-3	NA	NA	TRBJ2-3	CASSLLSTDTQYF	TGTGCCAGCAGCTTACTGAGCACAGATACGCAGTATTTT
TRBV5-6	TRBD1	NA	TRBJ2-5	CASSFVGTAQETQYF	TGTGCCAGCAGCTTTGTGGGGACAGCACAAGAGACCCAGTACTTC
TRBV10-1	NA	NA	TRBJ2-7	CASSGGHSYEQYF	TGCGCCAGCAGTGGGGGGCACTCCTACGAGCAGTACTTC
TRBV11-2	NA	NA	TRBJ2-3	CASSLGSEGESTDTQYF	TGTGCCAGCAGCTTAGGTTCGGAGGGAGAGTCGACAGATACGCAGTATTTT
TRBV7-8	NA	NA	TRBJ2-1	CASSATGGAHNYNEQFF	TGTGCCAGCAGCGCCACTGGGGGGGCCCACAATTACAATGAGCAGTTCTTC
TRBV6-2/TRBV6-3	TRBD1	few	TRBJ2-7	CASSLEHEGATYEQYF	TGTGCCAGCAGCCTAGAACACGAGGGGGCCACCTACGAGCAGTACTTC
TRBV3-1/TRBV3-2	NA	NA	TRBJ2-2	CASTLLAGANTGELFF	TGTGCCAGCACATTATTGGCAGGGGCGAACACCGGGGAGCTGTTTTTT
TRBV2	NA	NA	TRBJ2-2	CASSYTRGSGELFF	TGTGCCAGCAGCTACACAAGGGGGTCCGGGGAGCTGTTTTTT
TRBV6-5	NA	NA	TRBJ2-7	CASSYQGGATPYEQYF	TGTGCCAGCAGTTACCAAGGGGGGGCAACTCCTTACGAGCAGTACTTC
TRBV7-3	TRBD1	NA	TRBJ1-1	CASSLRPLTGLNTEAFF	TGTGCCAGCAGCTTAAGGCCCTTGACAGGGTTGAACACTGAAGCTTTCTTT
TRBV10-3	NA	NA	TRBJ2-1	CAINERFPYNEQFF	TGTGCCATCAATGAGCGGTTCCCCTACAATGAGCAGTTCTTC
TRBV27	NA	NA	TRBJ1-6	CASSLSRVNSPLHF	TGTGCCAGCAGTTTGAGCAGGGTCAATTCACCCCTCCACTTT
TRBV30	NA	NA	TRBJ2-7	CAWSLYYEQYF	TGTGCCTGGAGCTTATACTACGAGCAGTACTTC
TRBV5-1	TRBD1	NA	TRBJ1-1	CASSIQGLAEAFF	TGCGCCAGCAGCATACAGGGGCTGGCTGAAGCTTTCTTT
TRBV3-1/TRBV3-2	NA	NA	TRBJ1-2	CASSQDWAGRDGYTF	TGTGCCAGCAGCCAAGATTGGGCAGGGAGGGATGGCTACACCTTC
TRBV4-3	NA	NA	TRBJ1-5	CASSHLLGAGPNQPQHF	TGCGCCAGCAGCCACCTCCTTGGGGCAGGGCCAAATCAGCCCCAGCATTTT
TRBV12-3/TRBV12-4	NA	NA	TRBJ2-1	CASSPGHSNEQFF	TGTGCCAGCAGTCCCGGACACAGCAATGAGCAGTTCTTC
TRBV7-2	NA	NA	TRBJ2-3	CASSIALFRTDTQYF	TGTGCCAGCAGCATAGCCCTTTTTCGCACAGATACGCAGTATTTT
TRBV29-1	NA	NA	TRBJ1-2	CSVGATTANYGYTF	TGCAGCGTTGGGGCAACCACAGCTAACTATGGCTACACCTTC
TRBV5-1	TRBD2	NA	TRBJ2-3	CASSPYFIAGYTDTQYF	TGCGCCAGCAGCCCATATTTCATAGCGGGTTACACAGATACGCAGTATTTT
TRBV19	TRBD2	NA	TRBJ2-1	CASSPSGGSGYNEQFF	TGTGCCAGTAGTCCTAGCGGGGGCTCGGGGTACAATGAGCAGTTCTTC
TRBV30	TRBD1	once	TRBJ1-1	CAWSGARTGVREAFF	TGTGCCTGGAGTGGGGCGCGGACAGGGGTCCGTGAAGCTTTCTTT
TRBV18	TRBD1	NA	TRBJ2-1	CASSPGQGYNEQFF	TGTGCCAGCTCACCCGGACAGGGCTACAATGAGCAGTTCTTC
TRBV19	NA	NA	TRBJ2-7	CASSIAHRDYEQYF	TGTGCCAGTAGTATTGCCCACAGGGACTACGAGCAGTACTTC
TRBV5-6	NA	NA	TRBJ2-7	CASSLGGGASYEQYF	TGTGCCAGCAGCTTGGGCGGGGGCGCCTCCTACGAGCAGTACTTC
TRBV7-8	NA	NA	TRBJ1-2	CASSQFSANYGYTF	TGTGCCAGCAGCCAATTCTCAGCTAACTATGGCTACACCTTC
TRBV21-1	NA	NA	TRBJ1-3	CASSKGALSGNTIYF	TGTGCCAGCAGCAAAGGGGCGCTATCTGGAAACACCATATATTTT
TRBV15	NA	NA	TRBJ2-2	CATSRDMAFANTGELFF	TGTGCCACCAGCAGAGATATGGCATTCGCGAACACCGGGGAGCTGTTTTTT
TRBV29-1	TRBD1	NA	TRBJ1-5	CSATYRGSNQPQHF	TGCAGCGCTACCTACAGGGGCAGCAATCAGCCCCAGCATTTT
TRBV4-3	NA	NA	TRBJ2-7	CASSQGGQLYEQYF	TGCGCCAGCAGCCAAGGCGGACAGCTCTACGAGCAGTACTTC
TRBV29-1	TRBD1	NA	TRBJ1-1	CSVEGQGSTEAFF	TGCAGCGTTGAGGGACAGGGATCGACTGAAGCTTTCTTT
TRBV10-3	NA	NA	TRBJ2-2	CAISDLAGVGELFF	TGTGCCATCAGTGACCTAGCCGGGGTCGGGGAGCTGTTTTTT
TRBV6-5	NA	NA	TRBJ2-2	CASRRRVTPGELFF	TGTGCCAGCAGGCGCCGGGTAACACCGGGGGAGCTGTTTTTT
TRBV13	NA	NA	TRBJ1-1	CASSLYHTEAFF	TGTGCCAGCAGCCTATACCACACTGAAGCTTTCTTT
TRBV2	TRBD2	NA	TRBJ2-1	CATRRTSGYNEQFF	TGTGCCACTCGCAGGACTAGCGGGTACAATGAGCAGTTCTTC
TRBV7-2	TRBD2	NA	TRBJ2-2	CASSLLPLAGAGELFF	TGTGCCAGCAGCCTCCTCCCCTTAGCGGGGGCTGGGGAGCTGTTTTTT
TRBV6-4	NA	NA	TRBJ1-1	CASSVDKNTEAFF	TGTGCCAGCAGTGTCGACAAGAACACTGAAGCTTTCTTT
TRBV7-6	NA	NA	TRBJ1-1	CASSFADTEAFF	TGTGCCAGCAGCTTTGCGGACACTGAAGCTTTCTTT
TRBV3-1/TRBV3-2	TRBD2	NA	TRBJ2-5	CASSFSGGAGETQYF	TGTGCCAGCAGCTTTAGCGGGGGGGCCGGGGAGACCCAGTACTTC
TRBV5-1	TRBD1	NA	TRBJ1-1	CASSVQGARTEAFF	TGCGCCAGCAGCGTACAGGGGGCGCGCACTGAAGCTTTCTTT
TRBV20-1	NA	NA	TRBJ1-1	CSASPPRGGTEAFF	TGCAGTGCTAGTCCCCCTAGGGGGGGCACTGAAGCTTTCTTT
TRBV4-1	TRBD1	NA	TRBJ1-1	CASSAWDRSTMNTEAFF	TGCGCCAGCAGCGCATGGGACAGGTCTACAATGAACACTGAAGCTTTCTTT
TRBV21-1	NA	NA	TRBJ2-7	CASSTPVQRGGTYYEQYF	TGTGCCAGCAGCACCCCCGTGCAGCGGGGGGGTACCTACTACGAGCAGTACTTC
TRBV5-6	NA	NA	TRBJ1-2	CASSATGGYGYTF	TGTGCCAGCAGTGCGACAGGAGGCTATGGCTACACCTTC
TRBV5-1	NA	NA	TRBJ1-6	CASSLWGRNSPLHF	TGCGCCAGCAGCTTGTGGGGGCGAAATTCACCCCTCCACTTT
TRBV19	TRBD1	NA	TRBJ1-2	CASSIKDRAYNYGYTF	TGTGCCAGTAGTATAAAGGACAGGGCTTATAACTATGGCTACACCTTC
TRBV11-2	NA	NA	TRBJ2-2	CASTPWTDDTGELFF	TGTGCCAGCACCCCTTGGACAGACGACACCGGGGAGCTGTTTTTT
TRBV11-2	NA	NA	TRBJ1-2	CASSQEGGLYGYTF	TGTGCCAGCAGTCAAGAGGGCGGCCTATATGGCTACACCTTC
TRBV18	TRBD2	NA	TRBJ2-7	CASSLRLAHEQYF	TGTGCCAGCTCACTCCGACTAGCCCACGAGCAGTACTTC
TRBV19	NA	NA	TRBJ1-1	CASWPTPWSGAGVLNTEAFF	TGTGCCAGTTGGCCCACACCTTGGTCAGGGGCAGGGGTCCTAAACACTGAAGCTTTCTTT